This T cell receptor (beta chain) derives from a study of CD8 T cells in ankylosing spondylitis. TCRdb analysed the 5' RACE reads with MiXCR anew, one entry per CDR3 protein. The sample lists tens of thousands of distinct CDR3 sequences, about 5.2% occurring once. This clonotype was seen ten or more times. V was pared by 3 bases and J by 0 bases, with 9 bases between. The germline V gene has CDR1 DFQATT and CDR2 SNEGSKA (reference sequence). The CDR3 is 14 residues long. The sequenced sample was blood, either unsorted or a sorted T cell fraction (not recorded which). The receptor's source is a male donor with ankylosing spondylitis or in good health (not recorded which). V and J are TRBV20-1 and TRBJ2-1; weak D call: TRBD2 (6 bases). The CDR3 DNA reads as TGCAGTGCTAGGGGAGGAAGCTCCTACAATGAGCAGTTCTTC. Protein sequence: CSARGGSSYNEQFF.